The next 26 T cell receptor beta chains were all read from a single sample in a study of human T cells and chemical hapten exposure. This sample's time point: patch test 1, 2 weeks after DPC sensitization. Treatment given: therapeutic diphenylcyclopropenone sensitization with weekly scalp DPC. TCRdb itself ran the RACE reads through MiXCR, one entry per CDR3 protein. The data hold about 120,000 distinct CDR3 sequences, with about 12% observed a single time. The sequenced sample was whole blood, obtained in connection with sensitization to the hapten diphenylcyclopropenone (DPC). These receptors came from a woman aged 45-59 years with alopecia areata. Some clones in this sample may be carry-over from other donors' samples.

On this clonotype: One base away lies a much larger clone, so this may be a sequencing read error. Because the CDR3 is missing its conserved closing phenylalanine or tryptophan, this is likely a read error. The rearrangement uses TRBV15 and TRBJ1-3, with D perhaps TRBD1 (6 bases). Trimming took 4 bases from V and 0 from J, leaving 13 bases between them. The CDR3 has 16 amino acids. CDR1 and CDR2 from the germline V gene are LNHNV and YYDKDF (reference sequence). CDR3 sequence reads: CATSTPTGPSGNTIYL. CDR3 coding DNA: TGTGCCACCAGCACTCCAACAGGGCCCTCTGGAAACACCATATATTTA.

V is TRBV2 and J is TRBJ2-2; D call uncertain. CDR3 length equals 16 residues. Germline V gene lookup returns CDR1 SNHLY and CDR2 FYNNEI. The ends were cut back, 8 bases at V and 1 base at J, with 17 bases in the middle. CDR3 DNA: TGTGCCAGCCAACAGATTCCACGGAAGAACACCGGGGAGCTGTTTTTT. It is translated as CASQQIPRKNTGELFF.

The chain carries TRBV4-3 and TRBJ2-7, with TRBD2 as a possible D gene (6 bases). The CDR3 extends over 14 amino acids. Trimming pared 6 bases from V and 2 bases from J, leaving 14 bases between. Germline lookup yields CDR1 LGHNA and CDR2 YSLEER. CDR3 residues: CASSQLSGPYEQYF. The CDR3 nucleotides read TGCGCCAGCAGTCAGTTAAGCGGGCCCTACGAGCAGTACTTC.

This chain links TRBV15 with TRBJ1-4; D gene ambiguous. The CDR3 is 16 residues long. Trimming removed 4 bases from V and 0 bases from J, with 12 bases in between. Germline values: CDR1 LNHNV, CDR2 YYDKDF (reference sequence). The CDR3 is CATSKEPDATNEKLFF. CDR3 coding DNA: TGTGCCACCAGCAAGGAACCCGACGCAACTAATGAAAAACTGTTTTTT.

Many counts were recorded for this clonotype. V gene TRBV12-3 or TRBV12-4 combines with J gene TRBJ1-5; 9 nucleotides align to TRBD1. The CDR3 covers 14 residues. V shed 7 bases, J shed 3 bases, and the junction held 4 bases outside the gene matches. The CDR3 region is CASTRTGANQPQHF. The DNA for the CDR3 is TGTGCCAGCACGAGGACAGGGGCCAATCAGCCCCAGCATTTT.

This clonotype was picked up a small number of times. The chain uses TRBV24-1 and TRBJ2-2; 8 bases agree with TRBD1. The CDR3 has 14 residues. CDR1 is KGHDR, CDR2 SFDVKD, per germline. V trimming: 7 bases; J trimming: 6 bases; junction bases outside the gene matches: 6. CDR3 sequence reads: CATSFADRAGELFF. The CDR3 DNA sequence: TGTGCCACCAGCTTCGCGGACAGGGCCGGGGAGCTGTTTTTT.

This clonotype was seen at least ten times. This rearrangement joins TRBV7-9 to TRBJ2-7, with D unclear. The ends were cut back, 4 bases at V and 6 bases at J, with 10 bases in the middle. The CDR3 length is 12 residues. Germline CDR1 SEHNR, CDR2 FQNEAQ (reference sequence). The CDR3 bases are TGTGCCAGCAGCTCACAAGGTGGCGAGCAGTACTTC. The encoded protein is CASSSQGGEQYF.

This clonotype was observed a few times. This chain connects TRBV6-5 to TRBJ1-2; maybe TRBD1 (5 bases). V was cut by 6 bases and J by 4 bases, with 36 bases left in between. Per germline, CDR1 MNHEY and CDR2 SVGAGI. The CDR3 has 21 residues. CDR3 coding DNA: TGTGCCAGCAGCCGCAGGGCATTTTCTCTTGGGCGTCCCAAACTCTCCTATGGCTACACCTTC. Translation: CASSRRAFSLGRPKLSYGYTF.

Only a few counts were recorded for this clonotype. The gene calls are TRBV18 and TRBJ1-4, with 7 bases fitting TRBD1. The CDR3 extends over 15 amino acids. V shed 3 bases and J 4 bases; nucleotides not matched to a gene: 5. Germline lookup yields CDR1 KGHSH and CDR2 LQKENI. The CDR3 DNA is TGTGCCAGCTCACCGGCGGGACAGCTTAATGAAAAACTGTTTTTT. Translated: CASSPAGQLNEKLFF.

This clonotype was seen only a few times. The chain couples TRBV3-1 to TRBJ2-1; 8 nucleotides align to TRBD2. This CDR3 has 16 amino acids. V trimming: 2 bases; J trimming: 6 bases; junction bases outside the gene matches: 9. Germline CDR1 and CDR2: LGHDT and YNNKEL (reference sequence). Here the CDR3 reads CASSQRTGGAGNEQFF. The CDR3 nucleotides are TGTGCCAGCAGCCAAAGAACGGGGGGGGCTGGCAATGAGCAGTTCTTC.

In this sample, this clonotype turned up a few times. The V call is TRBV7-2, the J call TRBJ2-7; D gene unclear. Trimming shortened V by 3 bases and J by 6 bases, and 6 bases separated the two germline ends. CDR3 length equals 11 residues. Germline V lookup: CDR1 SGHTA, CDR2 FQGNSA. CDR3 sequence reads: CASSFRLEQYF. The DNA of the CDR3 is TGTGCCAGCAGCTTCCGCCTCGAGCAGTACTTC.

The rearrangement joins TRBV2 to TRBJ2-4, with D possibly matching TRBD1 (6 bases). Trimming cost V 8 bases and J 1 base, with 9 bases left between them. This CDR3 has 13 residues. Germline V gene sequence: CDR1 SNHLY, CDR2 FYNNEI. For the CDR3, the DNA is TGTGCCAGCGCAGGGGCGGCCAAAAACATTCAGTACTTC. Its translation: CASAGAAKNIQYF.

A few counts support this clonotype. This chain's CDR3 is CASSPTTGGRRSPLHF. The CDR3 bases are TGTGCCAGCAGTCCCACTACAGGGGGCAGACGTTCACCCCTCCACTTT. The rearrangement uses TRBV6-6 and TRBJ1-6; 9 bases match TRBD1. Looked up from germline, CDR1 is MNHNY and CDR2 is SVGAGI (reference sequence). The junction had 11 bases not matched to a gene; V was cut back by 5 bases and J by 9 bases. The CDR3 runs 16 residues.

This clonotype was detected many times. This chain joins TRBV12-3 or TRBV12-4 and TRBJ1-5; D unclear. The ends were cut back, 6 bases at V and 5 bases at J, with 20 bases in the middle. The CDR3 consists of 16 residues. CDR3 nucleotide sequence: TGTGCCAGCAGCAGAGCGGGGTCTATAACGGATCAGCCCCAGCATTTT. Residues: CASSRAGSITDQPQHF.

This clonotype appeared a few times. V and J are TRBV6-6 and TRBJ1-1; unclear D gene. The V end was cut by 0 bases, the J end by 10 bases, with 15 bases between. Germline V CDR1 and CDR2: MNHNY, SVGAGI (reference sequence). CDR3 length: 14 amino acids. The CDR3 DNA reads as TGTGCCAGCAGTTACTCGAGTTACGGCGGAGGAGCTTTCTTT. Its translation is CASSYSSYGGGAFF.

The V gene is TRBV12-5, the J gene TRBJ1-3; D is possibly TRBD1 (6 bases). Germline values: CDR1 LGHNT, CDR2 FRNRAP. V lost 5 bases and J 4 bases, leaving 21 bases between the germline ends. The CDR3 is 17 residues long. The CDR3 reads CASGPRQAESPGNTIYF. CDR3 in DNA: TGTGCTAGTGGTCCCAGACAGGCCGAATCTCCCGGAAACACCATATATTTT.

This clonotype was counted a few times. The chain links TRBV7-2 to TRBJ2-3, with 9 bases that match TRBD2. CDR1 and CDR2 (germline): SGHTA, FQGNSA. The J segment lost 2 bases and the V segment lost 4 bases, leaving 4 bases of the junction unmatched. CDR3 length equals 15 residues. The DNA for the CDR3 is TGTGCCAGCAGCTCTAGCGGGGCGTTCACAGATACGCAGTATTTT. Translated: CASSSSGAFTDTQYF.

The chain couples TRBV18 to TRBJ2-1; 10 nucleotides match TRBD1. Per the germline V gene, CDR1 is KGHSH and CDR2 is LQKENI. The V gene end was trimmed by 5 bases and the J gene end by 14 bases; junction bases not matched to a gene: 3. The CDR3 consists of 11 residues. Written as DNA, the CDR3 is TGTGCCAGCTCAGGGGACAGGGGAGAGTTCTTC. It is translated as CASSGDRGEFF.

The CDR3 region has the DNA TGCAGTGCTAGGGACAGGGTACCCTACGAGCAGTACTTC. It translates to CSARDRVPYEQYF. The J gene is TRBJ2-7, the V gene TRBV20-1, with 8 bases that match TRBD1. With 3 bases clipped from V and 2 bases from J, the junction kept 3 bases outside the gene matches. The CDR3 has 13 amino acids. Germline assignment: CDR1 DFQATT and CDR2 SNEGSKA (reference sequence).

In this sample, this clonotype turned up a few times. The chain has TRBV4-3 and TRBJ2-2; D is unclear. The V gene's germline CDR1 is LGHNA and CDR2 YSLEER. The CDR3 contains 15 residues. V was cut by 0 bases and J by 0 bases, with 5 bases left in between. The CDR3 protein is CASSQDLTNTGELFF. The CDR3 DNA reads TGCGCCAGCAGCCAAGACCTAACGAACACCGGGGAGCTGTTTTTT.

The chain employs TRBV18 and TRBJ1-1; 8 bases are shared with TRBD1. This CDR3 region has 15 residues. The J segment lost 5 bases and the V segment lost 0 bases, leaving 5 bases of the junction unmatched. Germline CDR1 reads KGHSH; CDR2 reads LQKENI. For the CDR3, the DNA is TGTGCCAGCTCACCACCGACAGGGGACAGAACTGAAGCTTTCTTT. It encodes CASSPPTGDRTEAFF.

This clonotype was counted only a few times. The chain carries TRBV25-1 and TRBJ1-2, with a tentative D call TRBD1 (6 bases). The V end was cut by 7 bases, the J end by 8 bases, with 11 bases between. The germline CDR1 and CDR2 sequences are MGHDK and SYGVNS. The length of the CDR3 is 11 residues. The chain's CDR3 is CASNTGFGYTF. The CDR3 nucleotides read TGTGCCAGCAATACAGGGTTCGGCTACACCTTC.

This clonotype was seen ten or more times. The rearrangement joins TRBV7-9 to TRBJ2-3; no definite D call. The CDR3 loop spans 15 amino acids. V lost 3 bases to trimming and J lost 1 base, with 11 bases between them. Germline V gene lookup returns CDR1 SEHNR and CDR2 FQNEAQ (reference sequence). CDR3 in amino acids: CASSFPLVGTDTQYF. CDR3 DNA sequence: TGTGCCAGCAGCTTCCCTCTCGTGGGCACAGATACGCAGTATTTT. The whole variable domain, remainder taken from reference TRBV7-9 and TRBJ2-3, is DTGVSQNPRHKITKRGQNVTFRCDPISEHNRLYWYRQTLGQGPEFLTYFQNEAQLEKSRLLSDRFSAERPKGSFSTLEIQRTEQGDSAMYLCASSFPLVGTDTQYFGPGTRLTVL.

The chain recombines TRBV18 with TRBJ1-4; 7 nucleotides align to TRBD1. Per germline, CDR1 KGHSH and CDR2 LQKENI. The ends lost 3 bases at V and 7 bases at J; junction bases unmatched: 8. The CDR3 has 15 residues. CDR3 in DNA: TGTGCCAGCTCACCTAAAGACAGGGAGATTGAAAAACTGTTTTTT. This codes for CASSPKDREIEKLFF. Complete variable domain (other parts from reference TRBV18 and TRBJ1-4): NAGVMQNPRHLVRRRGQEARLRCSPMKGHSHVYWYRQLPEEGLKFMVYLQKENIIDESGMPKERFSAEFPKEGPSILRIQQVVRGDSAAYFCASSPKDREIEKLFFGSGTQLSVL.

This clonotype was recorded many times. The DNA of the CDR3 is TGTGCCAGCAGCTTATCGACTAGCGAAGACGAGCAGTACTTC. Its translation: CASSLSTSEDEQYF. V is TRBV7-9 and J is TRBJ2-7; 8 positions agree with TRBD2. CDR1 is SEHNR, CDR2 FQNEAQ, per germline (reference sequence). The ends lost 2 bases at V and 5 bases at J; junction bases unmatched: 5. The CDR3 is 14 residues long.

The chain combines TRBV12-3 or TRBV12-4 with TRBJ1-2, with 7 bases lining up with TRBD1. V shed 6 bases, J shed 6 bases, and the junction held 10 bases outside the gene matches. The CDR3 runs to 14 residues. In DNA, the CDR3 is TGTGCCAGCAGCCTAACAGGGGTCGCGAATGGCTACACCTTC. Protein sequence: CASSLTGVANGYTF.